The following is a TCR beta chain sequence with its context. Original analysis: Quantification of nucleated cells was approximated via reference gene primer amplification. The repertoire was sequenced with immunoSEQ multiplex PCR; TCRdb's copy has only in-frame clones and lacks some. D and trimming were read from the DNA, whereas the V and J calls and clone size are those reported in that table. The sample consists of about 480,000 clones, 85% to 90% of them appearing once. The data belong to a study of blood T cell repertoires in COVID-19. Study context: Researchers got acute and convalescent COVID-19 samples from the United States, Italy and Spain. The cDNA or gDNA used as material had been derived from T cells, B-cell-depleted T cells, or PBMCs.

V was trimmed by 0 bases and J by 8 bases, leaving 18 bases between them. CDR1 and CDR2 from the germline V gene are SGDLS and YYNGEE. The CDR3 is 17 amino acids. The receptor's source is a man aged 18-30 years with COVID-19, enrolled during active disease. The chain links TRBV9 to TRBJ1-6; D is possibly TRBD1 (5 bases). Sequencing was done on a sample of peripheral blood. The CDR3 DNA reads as TGTGCCAGCAGCGTAGCTGAGAGGCAGGGTGTGCATTCACCCCTCCACTTT. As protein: CASSVAERQGVHSPLHF.